These T cell receptor beta chains were read from a single sample in a study of T cells after posttransplantation cyclophosphamide. Repertoires were generated with immunoSEQ multiplex PCR, while TCRdb's copy carries only in-frame clones and drops some. This repertoire holds over 6,000 clones, and none appear only once. This specimen was PBMCs, taken after allogeneic stem cell transplant with posttransplant cyclophosphamide. These receptors were taken from a male patient between 18 and 35 years old who received an allogeneic stem cell transplant from an unrelated donor, was CMV-positive, and had acute and chronic GVHD. The graft donor may have contributed some T cells. CDR3s include the opening cysteine and the closing phenylalanine or tryptophan. D genes are given only for firm matches. Size is omitted from some rows. Given values are once, few, many or a class for expanded clones.

j_gene: TRBJ1-4; v_gene: TRBV9; d_gene: .; abundance: many; len: 15; CDR3nt: TGTGCCAGCAGCCCGGAGGGAACAACTAATGAAAAACTGTTTTTT; CDR3aa: CASSPEGTTNEKLFF
j_gene: TRBJ2-1; v_gene: TRBV7-2; d_gene: TRBD2; abundance: many; len: 17; CDR3nt: TGTGCCAGCAGCTCCCCGGGGGGCGGGGGGGCGGGACGAGGGCAGTTCTTC; CDR3aa: CASSSPGGGGAGRGQFF
j_gene: TRBJ2-5; v_gene: TRBV6-1; d_gene: .; abundance: many; len: 13; CDR3nt: TGTGCCAGCATTGGCCAAGAAAGCGGGACCCAGTACTTC; CDR3aa: CASIGQESGTQYF
j_gene: TRBJ2-3; v_gene: TRBV4-3; d_gene: .; abundance: many; len: 16; CDR3nt: TGCGCCAGCAGCCAGTCAGCCGGGACTCCTGGGGATACGCAGTATTTT; CDR3aa: CASSQSAGTPGDTQYF
j_gene: TRBJ2-2; v_gene: TRBV6-1; d_gene: .; abundance: many; len: 14; CDR3nt: TGTGCCAGCTCTACAGCTCTCGGCACCGGGGAGCTGTTTTTT; CDR3aa: CASSTALGTGELFF
j_gene: TRBJ1-2; v_gene: TRBV4-1; d_gene: TRBD1; abundance: many; len: 17; CDR3nt: TGCGCCAGCAGCCAAGTTCCCTCAACAGGGGCGTCCTATGGCTACACCTTC; CDR3aa: CASSQVPSTGASYGYTF
j_gene: TRBJ2-5; v_gene: TRBV4-1; d_gene: TRBD1; abundance: many; len: 16; CDR3nt: TGCGCCAGCAGCCAAGTACAGGGGGCACGGGGAGAGACCCAGTACTTC; CDR3aa: CASSQVQGARGETQYF
j_gene: TRBJ2-7; v_gene: TRBV5-6; d_gene: .; abundance: many; len: 15; CDR3nt: TGTGCCAGCAGCTTAGTGGGACTTGGTATAGGCGAGCAGTACTTC; CDR3aa: CASSLVGLGIGEQYF
j_gene: TRBJ2-3; v_gene: TRBV5-1; d_gene: .; abundance: few; len: 13; CDR3nt: TGCGCCAGCAGCTTGCCCGGCACAGATACGCAGTATTTT; CDR3aa: CASSLPGTDTQYF
j_gene: TRBJ1-2; v_gene: TRBV5-1; d_gene: .; abundance: many; len: 14; CDR3nt: TGCGCCAGCAGCTTGAGTCCGGGGGTTAGTGGCTACACCTTC; CDR3aa: CASSLSPGVSGYTF
j_gene: TRBJ1-5; v_gene: TRBV6-1; d_gene: .; abundance: many; len: 13; CDR3nt: TGTGCCAGCAGTGAACAGCAGGATCAGCCCCAGCATTTT; CDR3aa: CASSEQQDQPQHF
j_gene: TRBJ2-5; v_gene: TRBV5-4; d_gene: TRBD1; abundance: many; len: 14; CDR3nt: TGTGCCAGCAGCTCGGGACAGGGGAGGGAGACCCAGTACTTC; CDR3aa: CASSSGQGRETQYF
j_gene: TRBJ2-3; v_gene: TRBV4-1; d_gene: TRBD2; abundance: many; len: 15; CDR3nt: TGCGCCAGCAGCCAAACTAGCGGGAGGGCAGATACGCAGTATTTT; CDR3aa: CASSQTSGRADTQYF
j_gene: TRBJ1-6; v_gene: TRBV11-2; d_gene: .; abundance: many; len: 17; CDR3nt: TGTGCCAGCAGCTTTCCTCTCACCAGGTCCTATAATTCACCCCTCCACTTT; CDR3aa: CASSFPLTRSYNSPLHF
j_gene: TRBJ2-7; v_gene: TRBV10-3; d_gene: .; abundance: many; len: 13; CDR3nt: TGTGCCATCAGTCAGGGCCTTACCTACGAGCAGTACTTC; CDR3aa: CAISQGLTYEQYF
j_gene: TRBJ2-2; v_gene: TRBV7-8; d_gene: .; abundance: many; len: 17; CDR3nt: TGTGCCAGCAGTTCAAAAACCGGGACATGGAACACCGGGGAGCTGTTTTTT; CDR3aa: CASSSKTGTWNTGELFF
j_gene: TRBJ2-1; v_gene: TRBV5-1; d_gene: TRBD1; abundance: many; len: 16; CDR3nt: TGCGCCAGCAGCTTGGCGACAGGGGTACCCTACAATGAGCAGTTCTTC; CDR3aa: CASSLATGVPYNEQFF
j_gene: TRBJ2-3; v_gene: TRBV11-2; d_gene: TRBD2; abundance: many; len: 17; CDR3nt: TGTGCCAGCAGCGAATACCTAGCGGGGGCTACCACAGATACGCAGTATTTT; CDR3aa: CASSEYLAGATTDTQYF
j_gene: TRBJ2-3; v_gene: TRBV7-2; d_gene: TRBD2; abundance: medium-sized; len: 16; CDR3nt: TGTGCCAGCAGCTTAGTTCGCGGGGGGTGGTCAGATACGCAGTATTTT; CDR3aa: CASSLVRGGWSDTQYF
j_gene: TRBJ1-5; v_gene: TRBV11-2; d_gene: .; abundance: many; len: 15; CDR3nt: TGTGCCAGCAGCTTAGTTGCGGGCGGCGGGGATCCCCAGCATTTT; CDR3aa: CASSLVAGGGDPQHF
j_gene: TRBJ1-1; v_gene: TRBV11-2; d_gene: .; abundance: many; len: 15; CDR3nt: TGTGCCAGCAGCTTAAGAACAGGCGATAACACTGAAGCTTTCTTT; CDR3aa: CASSLRTGDNTEAFF
j_gene: TRBJ2-3; v_gene: TRBV7-7; d_gene: .; abundance: medium-sized; len: 17; CDR3nt: TGTGCTAGCAGCCTCGGGCAGGGGACATTAGGCACAGATACGCAGTATTTT; CDR3aa: CASSLGQGTLGTDTQYF
j_gene: TRBJ2-3; v_gene: TRBV11-2; d_gene: TRBD2; abundance: many; len: 17; CDR3nt: TGTGCCAGCAGCGCAGCACCGGGACTAGCCAACGAAGATACGCAGTATTTT; CDR3aa: CASSAAPGLANEDTQYF
j_gene: TRBJ1-3; v_gene: TRBV6-5; d_gene: .; abundance: many; len: 11; CDR3nt: TGTGCCAGCTTCTATGGAAACACCATATATTTT; CDR3aa: CASFYGNTIYF
j_gene: TRBJ2-1; v_gene: TRBV19; d_gene: TRBD1; abundance: large; len: 15; CDR3nt: TGTGCCAGTAGTCTACGGACAGGTATAGGGGATGAGCAGTTCTTC; CDR3aa: CASSLRTGIGDEQFF
j_gene: TRBJ2-2; v_gene: TRBV7-3; d_gene: .; abundance: many; len: 15; CDR3nt: TGTGCCAGCAGCTCGGGACAAGCGAACACCGGGGAGCTGTTTTTT; CDR3aa: CASSSGQANTGELFF
j_gene: TRBJ1-2; v_gene: TRBV25-1; d_gene: .; abundance: many; len: 13; CDR3nt: TGTGCCAGCAGTGACCGACAGGTTGATGGCTACACCTTC; CDR3aa: CASSDRQVDGYTF
j_gene: TRBJ2-1; v_gene: TRBV29-1; d_gene: TRBD2; abundance: many; len: 13; CDR3nt: TGCAGAGCTAGCGGGAGCTCCTACAATGAGCAGTTCTTC; CDR3aa: CRASGSSYNEQFF
j_gene: TRBJ2-5; v_gene: TRBV5-4; d_gene: .; abundance: few; len: 18; CDR3nt: TGTGCCAGCAGCTTGGCCGGGGTAGAGGGCACCCGGGCGGGGACCCAGTACTTC; CDR3aa: CASSLAGVEGTRAGTQYF
j_gene: TRBJ2-6; v_gene: TRBV19; d_gene: TRBD2; abundance: many; len: 18; CDR3nt: TGTGCCAGTTTCGGCCGGGGGGGGGCCCCCTCTGGGGCCAACGTCCTGACTTTC; CDR3aa: CASFGRGGAPSGANVLTF
j_gene: TRBJ1-4; v_gene: TRBV11-2; d_gene: .; abundance: many; len: 14; CDR3nt: TGTGCCAGCAGCTTGATAGGGGGTAATGAAAAACTGTTTTTT; CDR3aa: CASSLIGGNEKLFF
j_gene: TRBJ1-3; v_gene: TRBV7-2; d_gene: .; abundance: many; len: 15; CDR3nt: TGTGCCAGCAGCACTGTGTCATTCTCTGGAAACACCATATATTTT; CDR3aa: CASSTVSFSGNTIYF
j_gene: TRBJ2-7; v_gene: TRBV30; d_gene: .; abundance: many; len: 12; CDR3nt: TGTGCTGGAGAGGGCAGCTCCTACGAGCAGTACTTC; CDR3aa: CAGEGSSYEQYF
j_gene: TRBJ2-5; v_gene: TRBV4-2; d_gene: .; abundance: many; len: 12; CDR3nt: TGTGCCAGCAGCCAAGATAGAGAGACCCAGTACTTC; CDR3aa: CASSQDRETQYF
j_gene: TRBJ1-4; v_gene: TRBV5-6; d_gene: .; abundance: .; len: 11; CDR3nt: TGTGCCAGCAGCATAAATGAAAAACTGTTTTTT; CDR3aa: CASSINEKLFF
j_gene: TRBJ2-2; v_gene: TRBV27; d_gene: TRBD1; abundance: many; len: 15; CDR3nt: TGTGCCAGCAGTTTATCGGCGACAGGGGCCGGGGAGCTGTTTTTT; CDR3aa: CASSLSATGAGELFF
j_gene: TRBJ1-1; v_gene: TRBV5-6; d_gene: .; abundance: large; len: 11; CDR3nt: TGTGCCAGCAGCTTAGGGACAGAAGCTTTCTTT; CDR3aa: CASSLGTEAFF
j_gene: TRBJ2-2; v_gene: TRBV5-4; d_gene: .; abundance: many; len: 14; CDR3nt: TGTGCCAGCAGGCAGGGGCAAAACACCGGGGAGCTGTTTTTT; CDR3aa: CASRQGQNTGELFF
j_gene: TRBJ1-2; v_gene: TRBV30; d_gene: .; abundance: many; len: 14; CDR3nt: TGTGCCTGGAGTGTACGCGGGGCGGGCTATGGCTACACCTTC; CDR3aa: CAWSVRGAGYGYTF
j_gene: TRBJ1-6; v_gene: TRBV25-1; d_gene: .; abundance: few; len: 15; CDR3nt: TGTGCCAGCAGGGGGGCGGGGGGCGCGGGTTCACCCCTCCACTTT; CDR3aa: CASRGAGGAGSPLHF
j_gene: TRBJ2-3; v_gene: TRBV10-3; d_gene: TRBD2; abundance: many; len: 16; CDR3nt: TGTGCCATCGGAAGCCCACTAGCGGGGGGCACAGATACGCAGTATTTT; CDR3aa: CAIGSPLAGGTDTQYF
j_gene: TRBJ2-1; v_gene: TRBV5-8; d_gene: .; abundance: many; len: 15; CDR3nt: TGTGCCAGCAGCTTGGGTCTAGTTCCCTACAATGAGCAGTTCTTC; CDR3aa: CASSLGLVPYNEQFF
j_gene: TRBJ2-6; v_gene: TRBV18; d_gene: .; abundance: many; len: 15; CDR3nt: TGTGCCAGCTCACCGGAGGGTTCTGGGGCCAACGTCCTGACTTTC; CDR3aa: CASSPEGSGANVLTF
j_gene: TRBJ2-1; v_gene: TRBV7-9; d_gene: TRBD2; abundance: many; len: 16; CDR3nt: TGTGCCAGCAGCCCCGCAGCTAGCGGGGGGTACAATGAGCAGTTCTTC; CDR3aa: CASSPAASGGYNEQFF
j_gene: TRBJ2-3; v_gene: TRBV10-3; d_gene: .; abundance: many; len: 15; CDR3nt: TGTGCCATCAGTGAGCGGGGTTTAAGCACAGATACGCAGTATTTT; CDR3aa: CAISERGLSTDTQYF
j_gene: TRBJ2-7; v_gene: TRBV19; d_gene: TRBD2; abundance: many; len: 14; CDR3nt: TGTGCCAGTAAGAGGGCGGGGGGACACTACGAGCAGTACTTC; CDR3aa: CASKRAGGHYEQYF
j_gene: TRBJ2-7; v_gene: TRBV11-1; d_gene: TRBD1; abundance: many; len: 14; CDR3nt: TGTGCCAGCAGCGGAGACAGGGTGGAGAACGAGCAGTACTTC; CDR3aa: CASSGDRVENEQYF
j_gene: TRBJ1-1; v_gene: TRBV5-1; d_gene: .; abundance: many; len: 14; CDR3nt: TGCGCCAGCAGCTACGGGACACCGAACACTGAAGCTTTCTTT; CDR3aa: CASSYGTPNTEAFF
j_gene: TRBJ2-5; v_gene: TRBV28; d_gene: TRBD2; abundance: many; len: 14; CDR3nt: TGTGCCAGCAGTCCCGGACTAGCAGAAGAGACCCAGTACTTC; CDR3aa: CASSPGLAEETQYF
j_gene: TRBJ1-4; v_gene: TRBV6-1; d_gene: .; abundance: medium-sized; len: 14; CDR3nt: TGTGCCAGCAGCGAGTTCTGGTCCTCTGAAAAACTGTTTTTT; CDR3aa: CASSEFWSSEKLFF
j_gene: TRBJ2-7; v_gene: TRBV5-1; d_gene: .; abundance: .; len: 12; CDR3nt: TGCGCCAGCAGCTTGGACGGTTACGAGCAGTACTTC; CDR3aa: CASSLDGYEQYF
j_gene: TRBJ2-5; v_gene: TRBV4-1; d_gene: .; abundance: many; len: 13; CDR3nt: TGCGCCAGCAGCGAAGGGGCGGGAGAGACCCAGTACTTC; CDR3aa: CASSEGAGETQYF
j_gene: TRBJ2-1; v_gene: TRBV5-4; d_gene: .; abundance: many; len: 16; CDR3nt: TGTGCCAGCAGCCCCGATAATGCGGTTTCATACAATGAGCAGTTCTTC; CDR3aa: CASSPDNAVSYNEQFF
j_gene: TRBJ2-7; v_gene: TRBV2; d_gene: TRBD1; abundance: many; len: 15; CDR3nt: TGTGCCAGCAGCGCAAGACAGGGGAGCGCCTACGAGCAGTACTTC; CDR3aa: CASSARQGSAYEQYF
j_gene: TRBJ2-1; v_gene: TRBV7-9; d_gene: .; abundance: medium-sized; len: 15; CDR3nt: TGTGCCAGCAGCCACAGGGTGCGGTCCTACAATGAGCAGTTCTTC; CDR3aa: CASSHRVRSYNEQFF
j_gene: TRBJ1-1; v_gene: TRBV5-5; d_gene: TRBD1; abundance: many; len: 17; CDR3nt: TGTGCCAGCAGATTGTCTCGGACAGGTGCAATGAACACTGAAGCTTTCTTT; CDR3aa: CASRLSRTGAMNTEAFF
j_gene: TRBJ1-6; v_gene: TRBV9; d_gene: .; abundance: many; len: 18; CDR3nt: TGTGCCAGCAGCGTAGGTGACAGTTTAAGCTCCTATAATTCACCCCTCCACTTT; CDR3aa: CASSVGDSLSSYNSPLHF
j_gene: TRBJ2-7; v_gene: TRBV4-1; d_gene: .; abundance: medium-sized; len: 15; CDR3nt: TGCGCCAGCAGCCAAGATGACACTAGCCACTACGAGCAGTACTTC; CDR3aa: CASSQDDTSHYEQYF
j_gene: TRBJ2-6; v_gene: TRBV29-1; d_gene: TRBD1; abundance: many; len: 16; CDR3nt: TGCAGCGTTGAAGGCAGGGGGCAGGCTGGGGCCAACGTCCTGACTTTC; CDR3aa: CSVEGRGQAGANVLTF